This T cell receptor beta chain is drawn from a study of shared clonotypes between healthy human individuals. Study-level background: A couple of women and a few men aged 18 to 49 served as donors.

Study-level points and caveats: A small donor pool kept down the genetic and exposure-history diversity that was represented.

Regarding this clone: Its matching antigen is unknown.

Only Caucasian adults living in Nashville, Tennessee served as donors. Researchers ran the assay at a deep level. Only in-frame clones appear in the TCRdb table, and some are missing; sequencing was by immunoSEQ multiplex PCR. Of 1,400,000 or so clones listed, approximately 98.5% were seen once; the top ten hold about 0.34%. Looked up from germline, CDR1 is SGDLS and CDR2 is YYNGEE. V gave up 0 bases and J gave up 1 base, with 10 bases separating them. This CDR3 contains 15 residues. V usage is TRBV9 and J usage is TRBJ1-1; D ambiguous. The sequence came from a man between 25 and 39 years old in good health. Sequencing was performed on naive CD4+ T cells sorted from blood. Regarding subset: CD45RA+ positively selected. This CDR3 reads CASSVEGSWNTEAFF. The CDR3 bases are TGTGCCAGCAGCGTAGAGGGAAGCTGGAACACTGAAGCTTTCTTT.